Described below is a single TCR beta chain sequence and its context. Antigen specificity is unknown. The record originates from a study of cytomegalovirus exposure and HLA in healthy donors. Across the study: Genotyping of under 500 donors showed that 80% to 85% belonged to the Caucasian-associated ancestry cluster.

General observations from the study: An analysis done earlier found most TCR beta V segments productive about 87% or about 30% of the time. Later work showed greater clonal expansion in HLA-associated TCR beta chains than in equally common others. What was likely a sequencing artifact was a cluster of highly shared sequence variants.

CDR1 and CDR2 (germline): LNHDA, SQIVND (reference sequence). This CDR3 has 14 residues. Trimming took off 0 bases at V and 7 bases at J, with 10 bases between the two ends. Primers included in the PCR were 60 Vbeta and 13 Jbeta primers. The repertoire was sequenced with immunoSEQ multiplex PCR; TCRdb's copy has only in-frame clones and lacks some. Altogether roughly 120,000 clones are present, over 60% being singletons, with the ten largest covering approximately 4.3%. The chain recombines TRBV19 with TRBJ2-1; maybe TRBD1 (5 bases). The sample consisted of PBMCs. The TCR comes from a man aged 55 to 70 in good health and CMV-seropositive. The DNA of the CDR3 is TGTGCCAGTAGTATAGAGTCCAGGGTAAATGAGCAGTTCTTC. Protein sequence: CASSIESRVNEQFF.